This T cell receptor beta chain was sequenced during a study of regulatory T cells in long-lasting Graves disease. As to time point: newly diagnosed GD, antithyroid drugs for less than 3 months. The TCR library used RNA extracted from PBMCs. The CDR3 has 14 residues. Germline V gene data show CDR1 as SGDLS and CDR2 as YYNGEE. V lost 3 bases and J lost 5; bases outside the gene matches: 8. CDR3 regions were amplified by Arm-PCR using iRepertoire HTBI primers to build TCR beta libraries. Each CDR3 protein gets one entry after TCRdb re-called the multiplex PCR reads with MiXCR. The sample carries some 350,000 distinct CDR3 sequences, 15% to 20% recorded once. These data were likewise used in another study, on T cells in Graves' hyperthyroidism and ophthalmopathy.

This receptor was identified in a woman aged 18 to 35 with Graves disease. Sample: peripheral blood mononuclear cells (PBMCs), taken at new diagnosis, from a patient treated with antithyroid drugs. The chain combines TRBV9 with TRBJ2-7; 7 bases are a match to TRBD2. The CDR3: CASSDGTKIDEQYF. The CDR3 nucleotides are TGTGCCAGCAGCGACGGGACTAAGATTGACGAGCAGTACTTC.